The 23 T cell receptor beta chains below come from one sample, sequenced in a study of cytomegalovirus exposure and HLA in healthy donors. Assay used: immunoSEQ multiplex PCR; TCRdb lists only in-frame clones, some missing. In the table there are roughly 350,000 clones, 75% to 90% of which are singletons. The sequenced sample was PBMCs. The receptors shown here come from a woman under 30 in good health and CMV-seronegative.

The chain joins TRBV7-9 to TRBJ1-1; 10 positions match TRBD1. The CDR3 is 18 residues long. With V trimmed by 4 bases and J by 2 bases, 13 bases remained unmatched. Germline V gives CDR1 SEHNR, CDR2 FQNEAQ (reference sequence). The CDR3 DNA sequence: TGTGCCAGCAGCTCCACCGGGACAGGGGTGCTCGGTAACACTGAAGCTTTCTTT. It specifies CASSSTGTGVLGNTEAFF.

In nucleotides, the CDR3 is TGTGCCAGCACCACAGGGGGCAGGGTGGGATACGAGCAGTACTTC. Its protein is CASTTGGRVGYEQYF. The V and J genes are TRBV27 and TRBJ2-7; 9 bases agree with TRBD1. CDR3 length: 15 amino acids. Per the germline V gene, CDR1 is MNHEY and CDR2 is SMNVEV (reference sequence). The J segment lost 4 bases and the V segment lost 7 bases, leaving 11 bases of the junction unmatched.

V and J are TRBV6-6 and TRBJ2-3; possibly TRBD1 for D (6 bases). The CDR3 is 15 residues long. V was cut by 6 bases and J by 1 base, with 14 bases left in between. The germline V gene encodes CDR1 MNHNY and CDR2 SVGAGI (reference sequence). Here the CDR3 DNA reads TGTGCCAGCAGCTGGAGAGAGGGGGGCACAGATACGCAGTATTTT. Translated, it gives CASSWREGGTDTQYF.

The rearrangement uses TRBV9 and TRBJ2-3; D not certain. Trimming cost V 4 bases and J 0 bases, with 9 bases left between them. Germline loops: CDR1 SGDLS, CDR2 YYNGEE. This CDR3 contains 14 residues. CDR3 in amino acids: CASSLQSSTDTQYF. DNA for the CDR3: TGTGCCAGCAGCCTCCAGTCTAGCACAGATACGCAGTATTTT.

In its sample, this clone was seen once. CDR3 DNA sequence: TGTGCCACCAGCAGGGAGAGCGGTGGCAATGAGCAGTTCTTC. Residues: CATSRESGGNEQFF. The chain recombines TRBV15 with TRBJ2-1; D is possibly TRBD2 (5 bases). V was shortened by 3 bases and J by 6 bases, with 12 bases between the two germline ends. The germline CDR1 and CDR2 sequences are LNHNV and YYDKDF (reference sequence). The CDR3 spans 14 residues. Supplemented by reference TRBV15 and TRBJ2-1, the full variable domain reads DAMVIQNPRYQVTQFGKPVTLSCSQTLNHNVMYWYQQKSSQAPKLLFHYYDKDFNNEADTPDNFQSRRPNTSFCFLDIRSPGLGDTAMYLCATSRESGGNEQFFGPGTRLTVL.

V gene TRBV7-6 combines with J gene TRBJ2-3; 9 bases fit TRBD1. There are 16 residues in the CDR3. Trimming cost V 5 bases and J 6 bases; bases outside gene matches: 12. Germline V gene data show CDR1 as SGHVS and CDR2 as FNYEAQ. CDR3 in DNA: TGTGCCAGCAGCCCGACGACAGGGGGGACCACGGATACGCAGTATTTT. Translating it yields CASSPTTGGTTDTQYF.

CDR3 nucleotide sequence: TGTGCCAGCAGCCAAGATGGGACTAGGCTCTACGAGCAGTACTTC. Protein product: CASSQDGTRLYEQYF. V gene TRBV14 combines with J gene TRBJ2-7; 8 bases agree with TRBD2. Trimming took 0 bases from V and 3 from J; bases not matched to a gene: 4. This CDR3 contains 15 residues. Germline-derived CDR1 and CDR2 are SGHDN and FVKESK.

This clone was recorded only once. Other DNA sequences within the sample encode an identical CDR3. The rearrangement uses TRBV9 and TRBJ2-7; D gene uncertain. Looked up from germline, CDR1 is SGDLS and CDR2 is YYNGEE. The CDR3 is made up of 13 amino acids. V lost 0 bases, J lost 1 base, and 5 bases lay in between. DNA of the CDR3: TGTGCCAGCAGCGTAGGGCCGTCCTACGAGCAGTACTTC. It specifies CASSVGPSYEQYF.

The chain recombines TRBV7-9 with TRBJ2-5, with 9 bases aligning to TRBD1. The V segment lost 10 bases and the J segment 2 bases; nucleotides outside the gene matches: 2. This CDR3 has 12 residues. CDR1 and CDR2 (germline): SEHNR, FQNEAQ (reference sequence). The CDR3 here is CAIGTGQETQYF. For the CDR3, the DNA is TGTGCCATCGGGACAGGGCAAGAGACCCAGTACTTC.

This clone occurred once. The rearrangement links TRBV30 to TRBJ1-3; D uncertain. The germline V and J ends were trimmed by 5 bases and 0 bases, with 8 bases remaining between them. Germline CDR1 reads GTSNPN; CDR2 reads SVGIG (reference sequence). The CDR3 is 13 amino acids. CDR3 sequence (DNA): TGTGCCTGGGGTACAGTCTCTGGAAACACCATATATTTT. It translates to CAWGTVSGNTIYF. The variable domain in full, with the rest retrieved from reference TRBV30 and TRBJ1-3, is SQTIHQWPATLVQPVGSPLSLECTVEGTSNPNLYWYRQAAGRGLQLLFYSVGIGQISSEVPQNLSASRPQDRQFILSSKKLLLSDSGFYLCAWGTVSGNTIYFGEGSWLTVV.

V and J are TRBV7-2 and TRBJ1-5; tentative D call: TRBD1 (5 bases). CDR3 length equals 15 residues. V was clipped by 1 base and J by 5 bases, with 12 bases between them. Germline loops: CDR1 SGHTA, CDR2 FQGNSA. The CDR3 DNA follows: TGTGCCAGCAGCTTAGAAGGGGTCAACTATCAGCCCCAGCATTTT. It specifies CASSLEGVNYQPQHF.

The chain joins TRBV28 to TRBJ2-1, with D possibly TRBD2 on 6 matching bases. CDR3 length equals 17 residues. Germline lookup yields CDR1 MDHEN and CDR2 SYDVKM. Trimming left V 6 bases short and J 3 bases short, with 21 bases between. The CDR3: CASRNGKAGLHYNEQFF. The DNA of the CDR3 is TGTGCCAGCAGAAACGGGAAGGCGGGACTTCACTACAATGAGCAGTTCTTC.

This clone appeared a single time. The chain combines TRBV20-1 with TRBJ2-1; 8 nucleotides line up with TRBD1. V lost 6 bases and J lost 15; bases outside the gene matches: 10. Germline loops: CDR1 DFQATT, CDR2 SNEGSKA (reference sequence). This CDR3 is built from 11 residues. The CDR3 loop is CSAGTGHGVFF. The CDR3 DNA sequence: TGCAGTGCGGGGACAGGCCACGGGGTGTTCTTC.

J is TRBJ2-1 and V is TRBV5-1; no definite D call. This CDR3 has 15 residues. V was cut by 0 bases and J by 0 bases, with 7 bases left in between. Germline values: CDR1 SGHRS, CDR2 YFSETQ. The CDR3 coding sequence is TGCGCCAGCAGCTTGGACCCGAGCTCCTACAATGAGCAGTTCTTC. Amino acids: CASSLDPSSYNEQFF.

The chain links TRBV7-9 to TRBJ2-1; 9 bases line up with TRBD2. The CDR3 is made up of 15 amino acids. Trimming took 5 bases from V and 9 from J; bases not matched to a gene: 11. Germline CDR1 and CDR2: SEHNR and FQNEAQ (reference sequence). This CDR3 is CASSTSGTSRVEQFF. In nucleotides, the CDR3 is TGTGCCAGCAGCACGTCCGGGACTAGCAGGGTTGAGCAGTTCTTC.

V and J are TRBV28 and TRBJ2-7, with TRBD1 matching 7 bases. The V and J ends lost 6 bases and 0 bases, in that order; junction bases with no gene match: 5. The CDR3 contains 14 residues. CDR1 MDHEN and CDR2 SYDVKM come from the germline V gene. The CDR3 loop reads CASRRQGFSYEQYF. The CDR3 DNA reads as TGTGCCAGCAGACGACAGGGATTCTCCTACGAGCAGTACTTC.

This clone was seen only once. The chain has TRBV5-1 and TRBJ1-2; 10 positions agree with TRBD1. The CDR3 is 14 residues long. Germline CDR1 SGHRS, CDR2 YFSETQ. The J segment lost 6 bases and the V segment lost 5 bases, leaving 7 bases of the junction unmatched. In nucleotides, the CDR3 is TGCGCCAGCAGGTTAACCGGGACAGGGGATGGCTACACCTTC. This codes for CASRLTGTGDGYTF.

This chain joins TRBV4-2 and TRBJ1-1; a possible D gene is TRBD1 (5 bases). The CDR3 runs 15 residues. Per the germline V gene, CDR1 is LGHNA and CDR2 is YNFKEQ. With 0 bases removed from V and 5 bases from J, the gap between germline ends came to 13 bases. The chain's CDR3 is CASSQDGQGLTEAFF. CDR3 coding DNA: TGTGCCAGCAGCCAAGATGGCCAGGGTTTAACTGAAGCTTTCTTT.

The chain is built from TRBV28 and TRBJ1-1; weak D call: TRBD1 (5 bases). Trimming removed 3 bases from V and 4 bases from J, with 9 bases in between. The CDR3 loop spans 13 amino acids. Germline V gene lookup returns CDR1 MDHEN and CDR2 SYDVKM. CDR3 loop: CASSLWGGTEAFF. Here the CDR3 DNA reads TGTGCCAGCAGTTTGTGGGGGGGCACTGAAGCTTTCTTT.

This clone occurred a few times. The genes are TRBV28 and TRBJ1-1; perhaps TRBD1 as D (6 bases). The CDR3 has 15 residues. V was clipped by 6 bases and J by 10 bases, with 24 bases between them. CDR1 is MDHEN, CDR2 SYDVKM, per germline. This chain's CDR3 is CASSSGAGARPGAFF. DNA for the CDR3: TGTGCCAGCAGCTCAGGGGCGGGGGCGCGTCCCGGAGCTTTCTTT.

The chain has TRBV7-9 and TRBJ2-2, with TRBD2 matching over 13 bases. Trimming took 3 bases from V and 2 from J; bases not matched to a gene: 6. CDR1 SEHNR and CDR2 FQNEAQ come from the germline V gene (reference sequence). This CDR3 spans 18 amino acids. CDR3 amino acids: CASSFGLAGVGNTGELFF. The CDR3 DNA follows: TGTGCCAGCAGCTTTGGACTAGCGGGAGTTGGTAACACCGGGGAGCTGTTTTTT.

The V call is TRBV6-5, the J call TRBJ2-3; a possible D gene is TRBD2 (6 bases). The CDR3 consists of 15 residues. The germline V gene encodes CDR1 MNHEY and CDR2 SVGAGI. The V gene lost 4 bases and the J gene lost 3 bases, with 14 bases spanning the gap. CDR3 protein: CASSWGDARTDTQYF. CDR3 DNA sequence: TGTGCCAGCAGTTGGGGGGACGCACGGACAGATACGCAGTATTTT.

J is TRBJ2-1 and V is TRBV11-3, with 7 bases fitting TRBD2. This CDR3 comprises 16 residues. With V trimmed by 5 bases and J by 2 bases, 9 bases remained unmatched. The germline gives CDR1 SGHNT, CDR2 YENEEA. The CDR3 loop is CASSPNTRETYNEQFF. CDR3 nucleotide sequence: TGTGCCAGCAGCCCCAACACGCGGGAGACCTACAATGAGCAGTTCTTC. The whole variable domain, filled in from reference TRBV11-3 and TRBJ2-1, reads EAGVVQSPRYKIIEKKQPVAFWCNPISGHNTLYWYLQNLGQGPELLIRYENEEAVDDSQLPKDRFSAERLKGVDSTLKIQPAELGDSAVYLCASSPNTRETYNEQFFGPGTRLTVL.